This T cell receptor (beta chain) comes out of a study of T cells in Graves' hyperthyroidism and ophthalmopathy. Overall study context: Peripheral blood was drawn at first diagnosis, prior to all treatment.

Study outcomes and limitations: In blood, most of the thyroid clonotypes expanded above 0.001 were also present.

Amplified TCR beta CDR3 regions derived from RNA transcripts. Primed by the HTBI set, a first-round RT-PCR was run on the TCR CDR3. Via MiXCR, TCRdb re-called the multiplex PCR reads, giving one row per CDR3 protein. The table lists over 450,000 distinct CDR3 sequences, approximately 17% of them singletons, with 17% in the top ten. CDR1 and CDR2 from the germline V gene are SGHTA and FQGNSA. The V end lost 4 bases, the J end lost 5 bases, and 8 bases lay between the germline ends. The CDR3 loop spans 12 amino acids. This clonotype was picked up many times. The antigen remains unidentified. The chain uses TRBV7-2 and TRBJ2-5; D is perhaps TRBD1 (5 bases). This receptor was taken from a woman between 18 and 30 years old with Graves' ophthalmopathy. Sequencing input: blood. The CDR3 spells CASSYPGETQYF. The CDR3, as DNA: TGTGCCAGCAGCTACCCAGGGGAGACCCAGTACTTC.